The 32 T cell receptor beta chains in this list originate from one sample, sequenced in a study of T-cell memory formation after mild COVID-19. TCRdb re-called the 5' RACE reads through MiXCR, storing one row per CDR3 protein. The sample has 300,000 to 400,000 distinct CDR3 sequences; 10% to 15% are singletons. The sequenced sample was PBMCs or a T cell subset sorted from them (not recorded which). These receptors all come from a man aged 18 to 35 who had mild COVID-19 (a few samples of this study predate the infection). Cell type and time point are not known.

This clonotype appeared many times. This chain uses TRBV5-1 with TRBJ2-5, with 8 positions matching TRBD1. Germline V gene lookup returns CDR1 SGHRS and CDR2 YFSETQ. The CDR3 runs to 14 residues. After removal of 4 bases from V and 4 bases from J, the junction contained 6 bases not matched to a gene. In DNA form, the CDR3 reads TGCGCCAGCAGCAAAGGACAGGGCTTAGAGACCCAGTACTTC. This sequence encodes CASSKGQGLETQYF.

This clonotype was recorded a few times. The V call is TRBV4-3, the J call TRBJ2-3; maybe TRBD2 (8 bases). CDR3 length equals 19 residues. CDR1 and CDR2 from the germline V gene are LGHNA and YSLEER. V gave up 1 base and J gave up 2 bases, with 22 bases separating them. CDR3 region: CASSQAIRDSGGYTDTQYF. In DNA, the CDR3 is TGCGCCAGCAGCCAAGCGATCCGGGACAGCGGGGGCTACACAGATACGCAGTATTTT.

The V gene is TRBV20-1, the J gene TRBJ1-3; D is uncertain. V lost 2 bases, J lost 7 bases, and 12 bases lay in between. The V gene's germline CDR1 is DFQATT and CDR2 SNEGSKA (reference sequence). The CDR3 is 13 amino acids. The CDR3 DNA reads TGCAGTGCTAGATTTGGCAGTATTAACACCATATATTTT. Residues: CSARFGSINTIYF.

Remarks on this clonotype: A read error is possible here, since a much larger clone lies one base away. The chain uses TRBV6-5 and TRBJ2-5; D gene uncertain. This CDR3 is built from 13 residues. Germline V CDR1 and CDR2: MNHEY, SVGAGI. This CDR3 is CARSYDFQETQYF. CDR3 nucleotide sequence: TGTGCCAGAAGTTATGACTTTCAAGAGACCCAGTACTTC.

This sequence joins TRBV7-3 and TRBJ2-3; tentative D call: TRBD1 (6 bases). CDR3 length: 15 amino acids. V lost 5 bases and J lost 0, with 12 bases in between. Germline CDR1 and CDR2: SGHTA and FQGTGA. CDR3: CASSAGQTSTDTQYF. The CDR3 region has the DNA TGTGCCAGCAGCGCCGGACAGACTAGCACAGATACGCAGTATTTT.

This clonotype was observed many times. The rearrangement uses TRBV5-1 and TRBJ2-1, with D tentatively TRBD2 (6 bases). The CDR3 runs 15 residues. From germline, CDR1 is SGHRS and CDR2 YFSETQ. The V end was cut by 2 bases, the J end by 0 bases, with 9 bases between. DNA for the CDR3: TGCGCCAGCAGCTTTAGCGGTCCCTCCTACAATGAGCAGTTCTTC. It encodes CASSFSGPSYNEQFF.

V usage is TRBV24-1 and J usage is TRBJ2-1; 8 bases fit TRBD2. CDR1 is KGHDR, CDR2 SFDVKD, per germline. Trimming took 12 bases from V and 8 from J; bases not matched to a gene: 14. The CDR3 contains 14 residues. In nucleotides, the CDR3 is TGTGCCTCAAAGCGGGGGACCCTGTCTTATGAGCAGTTCTTC. This sequence encodes CASKRGTLSYEQFF.

The chain couples TRBV10-3 to TRBJ1-2; the D gene is possibly TRBD1 (6 bases). This CDR3 contains 11 residues. Trimming left V 10 bases short and J 8 bases short, with 14 bases between. Looked up from germline, CDR1 is ENHRY and CDR2 is SYGVKD. For the CDR3, the DNA is TGTGCCAACTCGCCTGGGGGCGGCTACACCTTC. Its protein product is CANSPGGGYTF.

This clonotype appeared a few times. This chain joins TRBV3-1 and TRBJ1-3, with D unclear. Germline V gene lookup returns CDR1 LGHDT and CDR2 YNNKEL (reference sequence). V was cut by 4 bases and J by 4 bases, with 8 bases left in between. This CDR3 contains 13 residues. This CDR3 is CASSPSGGNTIYF. Here the CDR3 DNA reads TGTGCCAGCAGCCCTTCGGGCGGAAACACCATATATTTT. Full variable domain (outside the CDR3, taken from reference TRBV3-1 and TRBJ1-3): DTAVSQTPKYLVTQMGNDKSIKCEQNLGHDTMYWYKQDSKKFLKIMFSYNNKELIINETVPNRFSPKSPDKAHLNLHINSLELGDSAVYFCASSPSGGNTIYFGEGSWLTVV.

This clonotype occurred a few times. The CDR3 protein is CASSQGPRDTGEAFF. The DNA of the CDR3 is TGCGCCAGCAGCCAAGGCCCCAGGGATACTGGAGAAGCTTTCTTT. This chain connects TRBV4-1 to TRBJ1-1; tentatively, D is TRBD1 (5 bases). Trimming pared 1 base from V and 8 bases from J, leaving 17 bases between. The CDR3 is made up of 15 amino acids. Looked up from germline, CDR1 is MGHRA and CDR2 is YSYEKL.

The chain employs TRBV13 and TRBJ2-4; 12 nucleotides align to TRBD2. The germline V gene encodes CDR1 PRHDT and CDR2 FYEKMQ (reference sequence). The ends lost 7 bases at V and 6 bases at J; junction bases unmatched: 16. This CDR3 is built from 18 residues. Written as DNA, the CDR3 is TGTGCCAGCACCCCGACTAGCGGGGGATCGTATTTGAGAAACATTCAGTACTTC. It translates to CASTPTSGGSYLRNIQYF.

The chain has TRBV20-1 and TRBJ2-5; D is perhaps TRBD2 (7 bases). The V end lost 0 bases, the J end lost 6 bases, and 14 bases lay between the germline ends. The CDR3 is 14 amino acids. Germline-derived CDR1 and CDR2 are DFQATT and SNEGSKA (reference sequence). The CDR3: CSARDPGGGKTQYF. DNA for the CDR3: TGCAGTGCTAGAGATCCGGGGGGCGGGAAGACCCAGTACTTC.

This clonotype was found a few times. This sequence joins TRBV6-2 or TRBV6-3 and TRBJ2-1, with 8 bases identical to TRBD1. With V trimmed by 7 bases and J by 8 bases, 13 bases remained unmatched. The CDR3 runs to 15 residues. Germline V gene sequence: CDR1 MNHEY, CDR2 SVGEGT. CDR3 DNA: TGTGCCAGCAACAGAAACAGGGGGGTACACGATGAGCAGTTCTTC. This gives the protein CASNRNRGVHDEQFF.

This clonotype was seen more than once but under ten times. The genes are TRBV7-2 and TRBJ1-2; TRBD1 agrees at 9 bases. The CDR3 extends over 16 amino acids. Germline values: CDR1 SGHTA, CDR2 FQGNSA. The J segment lost 5 bases and the V segment lost 4 bases, leaving 11 bases of the junction unmatched. As DNA, the CDR3 is TGTGCCAGCAGCTCCCTACCGGGACAGGGCGGATATGGCTACACCTTC. This translates into CASSSLPGQGGYGYTF.

This clonotype was recorded a few times. The chain joins TRBV6-2 or TRBV6-3 to TRBJ1-2; D call uncertain. V lost 1 base and J 4 bases, leaving 7 bases between the germline ends. This CDR3 has 13 residues. Germline lookup yields CDR1 MNHEY and CDR2 SVGEGT. The CDR3 DNA sequence: TGTGCCAGCAGTTACTTCGGACCCTATGGCTACACCTTC. This translates into CASSYFGPYGYTF.

This chain connects TRBV3-1 to TRBJ2-3; 8 positions match TRBD2. This CDR3 region has 17 residues. Trimming removed 3 bases from V and 0 bases from J; junction bases left unmatched: 8. CDR1 is LGHDT, CDR2 YNNKEL, per germline (reference sequence). CDR3: CASSQTIAGTSTDTQYF. DNA of the CDR3: TGTGCCAGCAGCCAGACTATAGCGGGGACTAGCACAGATACGCAGTATTTT.

This clonotype has just a few counts. The chain is built from TRBV20-1 and TRBJ2-3; D is uncertain. Trimming took 4 bases from V and 0 from J, leaving 5 bases between them. The CDR3 loop spans 12 amino acids. In germline, CDR1 is DFQATT, CDR2 SNEGSKA (reference sequence). In DNA, the CDR3 is TGCAGTGCTACGAAAAGCACAGATACGCAGTATTTT. It encodes CSATKSTDTQYF.

This clonotype has a handful of counts. The J gene is TRBJ2-7, the V gene TRBV5-6; tentatively, D is TRBD2 (6 bases). This CDR3 has 13 amino acids. CDR1 and CDR2 (germline): SGHDT, YYEEEE. The ends were cut back, 2 bases at V and 6 bases at J, with 12 bases in the middle. The CDR3 spells CASSFNAGIEQYF. The CDR3 DNA reads TGTGCCAGCAGCTTTAACGCGGGGATCGAGCAGTACTTC.

The sample holds a few counts of this clonotype. The V gene is TRBV12-3 or TRBV12-4, the J gene TRBJ1-1, with a tentative D call TRBD1 (5 bases). The V end was cut by 2 bases, the J end by 0 bases, with 19 bases between. The CDR3 has 18 amino acids. CDR3 region: CASSLFGGPTRMNTEAFF. In nucleotides, the CDR3 is TGTGCCAGCAGTTTATTTGGGGGACCAACCCGAATGAACACTGAAGCTTTCTTT.

As concerns this clonotype: A clone one base away is much larger, so this may be a read error. The missing conserved phenylalanine or tryptophan at the end of this CDR3 makes a read error likely. V usage is TRBV7-2 and J usage is TRBJ2-5; D unresolved. The CDR3 length is 12 residues. Deletions cut 1 base from V and 6 bases from J, with 6 bases between. Germline CDR1 is SGHTA and CDR2 is FQGNSA. CDR3 sequence: CASSLVGQTQYL. DNA of the CDR3: TGTGCCAGCAGCTTAGTCGGACAGACCCAGTACTTA.

This sequence joins TRBV5-4 and TRBJ2-3; D is unclear. This CDR3 comprises 16 residues. Trimming stripped 7 bases from V and 0 bases from J, with 18 bases between. CDR1 is SGHNT, CDR2 YYREEE, per germline (reference sequence). The CDR3 loop reads CASGVRVTASTDTQYF. CDR3 DNA: TGTGCCAGCGGCGTTAGGGTTACCGCAAGCACAGATACGCAGTATTTT.

The chain employs TRBV7-3 and TRBJ1-6; possible D gene TRBD1, 5 bases. The CDR3 sequence is 15 residues long. Germline CDR1 reads SGHTA; CDR2 reads FQGTGA. V was clipped by 1 base and J by 10 bases, with 14 bases between them. The CDR3 DNA reads as TGTGCCAGCAGCTTAAATGGGGGAAGAGACTCACCCCTCCACTTT. Its protein is CASSLNGGRDSPLHF.

V usage is TRBV11-2 and J usage is TRBJ2-5; 9 bases fit TRBD2. Germline CDR1 SGHAT, CDR2 FQNNGV. V lost 6 bases and J lost 2; bases outside the gene matches: 10. This CDR3 has 16 amino acids. This CDR3 is CASRPRSGGPQETQYF. CDR3 nucleotide sequence: TGTGCCAGCAGACCAAGAAGCGGGGGGCCACAAGAGACCCAGTACTTC.

V usage is TRBV5-1 and J usage is TRBJ1-5; D uncertain. The V gene lost 0 bases and the J gene lost 6 bases, with 13 bases spanning the gap. Germline V gene sequence: CDR1 SGHRS, CDR2 YFSETQ. The length of the CDR3 is 15 residues. The CDR3: CASSLGPEDGQPQHF. DNA for the CDR3: TGCGCCAGCAGCTTGGGACCTGAGGACGGTCAGCCCCAGCATTTT.

This clonotype has at least ten counts. This chain connects TRBV7-9 to TRBJ2-3, with a weak D call TRBD2 (5 bases). V was cut by 6 bases and J by 2 bases, with 9 bases left in between. Germline V gene data show CDR1 as SEHNR and CDR2 as FQNEAQ (reference sequence). The CDR3 spans 13 residues. The CDR3 DNA is TGTGCCAGCAGTTCCGGGGTCACAGATACGCAGTATTTT. It is translated as CASSSGVTDTQYF.

This clonotype was picked up a small number of times. The V gene is TRBV12-3 or TRBV12-4, the J gene TRBJ1-6; maybe TRBD1 (6 bases). The CDR3 is made up of 16 amino acids. V lost 6 bases, J lost 0 bases, and 12 bases lay in between. In nucleotides, the CDR3 is TGTGCCAGCAGGGGGGGCGGTCACTCCTATAATTCACCCCTCCACTTT. It is translated as CASRGGGHSYNSPLHF.

This clonotype turned up a few times. The V gene is TRBV20-1, the J gene TRBJ2-2; tentative D call: TRBD1 (6 bases). The germline V and J ends were trimmed by 4 bases and 0 bases, with 9 bases remaining between them. The CDR3 has 14 residues. Germline CDR1 DFQATT, CDR2 SNEGSKA (reference sequence). CDR3 sequence reads: CSAKKGANTGELFF. The DNA of the CDR3 is TGCAGTGCTAAAAAGGGGGCGAACACCGGGGAGCTGTTTTTT.

The chain carries TRBV7-2 and TRBJ1-6; 8 bases agree with TRBD1. CDR3 length equals 15 residues. The germline V gene encodes CDR1 SGHTA and CDR2 FQGNSA. The V segment lost 5 bases and the J segment 5 bases; nucleotides outside the gene matches: 5. CDR3 residues: CASSPRDRHNSPLHF. The CDR3 nucleotides read TGTGCCAGCAGCCCCCGGGACAGGCATAATTCACCCCTCCACTTT.

This clonotype showed up just a few times. This sequence joins TRBV29-1 and TRBJ1-3; TRBD1 matches 10 bases. Germline loops: CDR1 SQVTM, CDR2 ANQGSEA. This CDR3 comprises 13 residues. The trim removed 6 bases at V and 5 bases at J, leaving 4 bases unmatched. The CDR3 sequence is CSVRQGARNTIYF. As DNA, the CDR3 is TGCAGCGTGCGACAGGGGGCCAGAAACACCATATATTTT.

At least ten counts were recorded for this clonotype. This rearrangement joins TRBV4-2 to TRBJ1-2; D not certain. CDR1 LGHNA and CDR2 YNFKEQ come from the germline V gene. The V end lost 0 bases, the J end lost 7 bases, and 12 bases lay between the germline ends. The CDR3 totals 14 residues. CDR3 sequence (DNA): TGTGCCAGCAGCCAAGAGAACGCGGACGGTGGCTACACCTTC. Translated, it gives CASSQENADGGYTF.

Only a few counts were recorded for this clonotype. The gene calls are TRBV6-5 and TRBJ1-2; no clear D. V was pared by 4 bases and J by 5 bases, with 11 bases between. Germline CDR1 reads MNHEY; CDR2 reads SVGAGI. This CDR3 comprises 13 residues. The CDR3 loop reads CASSSWTGYGYTF. In nucleotides, the CDR3 is TGTGCCAGCAGTTCTTGGACGGGTTATGGCTACACCTTC.

This clonotype was found a few times. This rearrangement joins TRBV27 to TRBJ2-3; TRBD2 might be the D (5 bases). Deletions cut 3 bases from V and 1 base from J, with 17 bases between. Germline V gene sequence: CDR1 MNHEY, CDR2 SMNVEV (reference sequence). The CDR3 runs 17 residues. Here the CDR3 reads CASSFGRVRPRTDTQYF. The CDR3 DNA reads TGTGCCAGCAGTTTTGGGCGGGTCCGGCCCCGCACAGATACGCAGTATTTT.